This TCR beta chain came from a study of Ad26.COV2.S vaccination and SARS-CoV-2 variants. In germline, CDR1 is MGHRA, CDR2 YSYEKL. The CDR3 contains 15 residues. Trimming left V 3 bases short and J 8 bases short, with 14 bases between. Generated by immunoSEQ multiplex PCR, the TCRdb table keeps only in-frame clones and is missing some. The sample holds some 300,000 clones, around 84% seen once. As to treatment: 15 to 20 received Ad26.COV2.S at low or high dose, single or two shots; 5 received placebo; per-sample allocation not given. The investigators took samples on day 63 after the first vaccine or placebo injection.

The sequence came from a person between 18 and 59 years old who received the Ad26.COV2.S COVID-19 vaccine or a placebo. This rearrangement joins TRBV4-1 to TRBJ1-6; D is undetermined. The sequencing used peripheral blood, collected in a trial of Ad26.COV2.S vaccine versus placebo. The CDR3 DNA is TGCGCCAGCAGCCACGACACGGTGTACGATTCACCCCTCCACTTT. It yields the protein CASSHDTVYDSPLHF.